One and the same sample provided the 5 T cell receptor beta chains below, sequenced in a study of T cells after somatic rescue of genetic block. The assay was immunoSEQ multiplex PCR, and TCRdb's table has in-frame clones only and misses some. The table shows 12,000 or so clones, with around 71% occurring only once. Material: peripheral blood mononuclear cells (PBMCs). The receptors originated from a boy younger than 18.

J is TRBJ1-2 and V is TRBV30; D is undetermined. V was clipped by 2 bases and J by 0 bases, with 16 bases between them. The CDR3 covers 16 residues. Germline V gene data show CDR1 as GTSNPN and CDR2 as SVGIG (reference sequence). In DNA, the CDR3 is TGTGCCTGGAGTTGGACGGGGAACGGACCTAACTATGGCTACACCTTC. It is translated as CAWSWTGNGPNYGYTF. Combining the CDR3 with reference TRBV30 and TRBJ1-2 gives the whole variable domain SQTIHQWPATLVQPVGSPLSLECTVEGTSNPNLYWYRQAAGRGLQLLFYSVGIGQISSEVPQNLSASRPQDRQFILSSKKLLLSDSGFYLCAWSWTGNGPNYGYTFGSGTRLTVV.

The count of this clone is one. The gene calls are TRBV5-5 and TRBJ2-1; tentatively, D is TRBD1 (6 bases). Germline-derived CDR1 and CDR2 are SGHKS and YYEKEE (reference sequence). V was shortened by 4 bases and J by 8 bases, with 16 bases between the two germline ends. The CDR3 has 14 amino acids. The CDR3 is CASSDPGTRDEQFF. CDR3 in DNA: TGTGCCAGCAGCGATCCCGGGACAAGGGATGAGCAGTTCTTC.

The chain links TRBV23-1 to TRBJ2-1; 14 bases are shared with TRBD2. TRBV23-1 is marked as an open reading frame, function uncertain. V trimming: 2 bases; J trimming: 7 bases; junction bases outside the gene matches: 19. This CDR3 is built from 21 residues. Here the CDR3 reads CASSQILWTSGRPHYNNEQFF. The CDR3 DNA follows: TGCGCCAGCAGTCAAATCCTTTGGACTAGCGGGAGGCCCCACTACAATAATGAGCAGTTCTTC.

This clone was counted between two and nine times. V and J are TRBV30 and TRBJ1-6; D is uncertain. The length of the CDR3 is 15 residues. V dropped 2 bases and J dropped 6 bases, with 14 bases sitting between them. The germline V gene encodes CDR1 GTSNPN and CDR2 SVGIG (reference sequence). The CDR3 sequence is CAWSRSLAANSPLHF. Here the CDR3 DNA reads TGTGCCTGGAGTAGGTCGTTGGCAGCTAATTCACCCCTCCACTTT.

The CDR3 sequence is CAWSARGLTSGYGYTF. CDR3 sequence (DNA): TGTGCCTGGAGTGCCCGGGGCCTAACGTCGGGCTATGGCTACACCTTC. The V gene is TRBV30, the J gene TRBJ1-2, with D perhaps matching TRBD1 (5 bases). From germline, CDR1 is GTSNPN and CDR2 SVGIG (reference sequence). Between the trimmed V and J ends, which lost 1 base and 4 bases, there was a span of 19 bases. The CDR3 is made up of 16 amino acids.